Detailed here is one TCR beta chain. The antigen remains undetermined. The sample belongs to a study of shared clonotypes between healthy human individuals. The wider study: The donors, two women and a few men, were aged 18 to 49.

The germline gives CDR1 SNHLY, CDR2 FYNNEI. Trimming stripped 4 bases from V and 2 bases from J, with 11 bases between. CDR3 length: 15 amino acids. Study-wide results and limits: Read depth was anticipated to influence clonotype sharing among donors. Among several donors, approximately 5% of naive CD4 clonotypes were found in common.

Several immunoSEQ plates received, in even portions, the genomic DNA of each subset. The method was immunoSEQ multiplex PCR; TCRdb's version includes in-frame clones alone and lacks a portion of them. The sample holds around 980,000 clones, about 80% seen once. The rearrangement joins TRBV2 to TRBJ1-4; D perhaps matches TRBD1 (5 bases). Sequencing was performed on memory CD4+ T cells from PBMCs. Subset meaning: CD45RA-negative fraction. This receptor was identified in a man aged 18 to 30 in good health. Some clones in this sample may be carry-over from other donors' samples. The CDR3 nucleotides are TGTGCCAGCAGTGTTCAGGGCCGGACTAATGAAAAACTGTTTTTT. Its translation is CASSVQGRTNEKLFF.